This T cell receptor (beta chain) appears in the sequencing data of a study of blood T cell repertoires in COVID-19. Study-wide background: Italy, Spain and the United States were the sources of the convalescent and acute COVID-19 samples. Nucleic acid was either cDNA or gDNA, and it came from T cells, B-cell-depleted T cells, or PBMCs.

Per the study methods: Estimated nucleated cell counts came from reference gene primer amplification. Measured with immunoSEQ multiplex PCR; TCRdb has only the in-frame clones, and not every one. V and J calls and clone size are copied from that table; D and trimming were computed from the DNA. The sample lists approximately 200,000 clones; around 83% were seen once. Trimming removed 9 bases at V and 4 bases at J, with 12 bases between. This CDR3 has 12 residues. CDR1 is MNHEY and CDR2 is SVGAGI in the germline V gene. V usage is TRBV6-5 and J usage is TRBJ1-2; D gene unclear. The sequenced sample consisted of peripheral blood. This clonotype was obtained from a man aged 45-65 years who had recovered from COVID-19. DNA for the CDR3: TGTGCCAGTCGTTTAGGCGGCTATGGCTACACCTTC. This gives the protein CASRLGGYGYTF.